The 5 T cell receptor beta chains given below trace back to one sample, sequenced in a study of human T cells and chemical hapten exposure. The time point was: patch test 3, about 24 weeks after DPC sensitization. Treatment reported: therapeutic diphenylcyclopropenone sensitization with weekly scalp DPC. Each CDR3 protein gets one entry after TCRdb re-called the RACE reads with MiXCR. The sample includes about 190,000 distinct CDR3 sequences, 24% of them seen just once. The material sequenced was whole blood, taken in connection with sensitization to the hapten diphenylcyclopropenone (DPC). Receptors originate from a middle-aged woman with alopecia areata. Some clones in this sample may be carry-over from other donors' samples.

There are a few counts of this clonotype. The V gene is TRBV11-2, the J gene TRBJ2-7; TRBD2 matches 7 bases. J was trimmed by 9 bases and V by 2 bases; bases with no gene match: 10. The CDR3 runs to 14 residues. The germline V gene has CDR1 SGHAT and CDR2 FQNNGV. The CDR3, as DNA: TGTGCCAGCAGCTTATCGGCGGGAGAGTCCCCGCAGTACTTC. Its translation: CASSLSAGESPQYF.

There are a few counts of this clonotype. The gene calls are TRBV13 and TRBJ1-5; D is ambiguous. CDR1 PRHDT and CDR2 FYEKMQ come from the germline V gene (reference sequence). V was trimmed by 2 bases and J by 0 bases, leaving 5 bases between them. The CDR3 totals 14 residues. CDR3 amino acids: CASSLSSSNQPQHF. CDR3 coding DNA: TGTGCCAGCAGCTTAAGTTCTAGCAATCAGCCCCAGCATTTT.

The chain uses TRBV7-9 and TRBJ1-2, with D maybe TRBD1 (5 bases). CDR1 SEHNR and CDR2 FQNEAQ come from the germline V gene (reference sequence). Trimming left V 5 bases short and J 2 bases short, with 15 bases between. The CDR3 runs to 15 residues. The CDR3 bases are TGTGCCAGCAGCACACACCGGGACTTCAACTATGGCTACACCTTC. The encoded protein is CASSTHRDFNYGYTF.

This clonotype is medium-sized within its sample. At one end, the junction sequence differs from germline, possibly due to a read error. This chain uses TRBV20-1 with TRBJ2-7; D is undetermined. CDR3 length: 10 residues. CDR1 DFQATT and CDR2 SNEGSKA come from the germline V gene (reference sequence). The CDR3 DNA reads as TGCAGTGCTAAGACCCCTATAGGACGCTTC. This codes for CSAKTPIGRF.

This clonotype was seen at least ten times. The chain joins TRBV9 to TRBJ2-3; no clear D gene. The CDR3 sequence is 14 residues long. V was cut by 3 bases and J by 1 base, with 9 bases left in between. Per germline, CDR1 SGDLS and CDR2 YYNGEE. CDR3 protein: CASSAQYGTDTQYF. The CDR3 nucleotides read TGTGCCAGCAGCGCCCAGTATGGCACAGATACGCAGTATTTT. Full variable domain (outside the CDR3, taken from reference TRBV9 and TRBJ2-3): DSGVTQTPKHLITATGQRVTLRCSPRSGDLSVYWYQQSLDQGLQFLIQYYNGEERAKGNILERFSAQQFPDLHSELNLSSLELGDSALYFCASSAQYGTDTQYFGPGTRLTVL.